These T cell receptor beta chains were read from a single sample in a study of OX40 agonist ivuxolimab in advanced cancers. Repertoires were generated with immunoSEQ multiplex PCR, while TCRdb's copy carries only in-frame clones and drops some. The data show over 40,000 clones, approximately 84% seen once. The material sequenced was CD4+ or CD8+ T cells sorted from blood, taken in a trial of the OX40 agonist ivuxolimab. The source of these receptors is an adult with an advanced solid tumor such as melanoma, head and neck, liver or kidney cancer. Each CDR3 is given with its conserved first and last residue. A D gene is named only where the DNA matches it firmly. Rows may omit the clone size; those that give it use once, few, many or a size class.

D gene	clone size	J gene	V gene	CDR3 protein	CDR3 DNA
NA	NA	TRBJ2-7	TRBV5-1	CASSLGNLQGGEQYF	TGCGCCAGCAGCTTGGGAAACCTACAGGGCGGCGAGCAGTACTTC
TRBD2	NA	TRBJ2-3	TRBV6-1	CASTTTSGRSDTQYF	TGTGCCAGCACCACGACTAGCGGGAGGTCAGATACGCAGTATTTT
TRBD1	once	TRBJ1-5	TRBV5-6	CASSFDRGHHQPQHF	TGTGCCAGCAGCTTTGACAGGGGGCATCATCAGCCCCAGCATTTT
NA	NA	TRBJ1-1	TRBV30	CAWNPPGRGESEAFF	TGTGCCTGGAACCCTCCTGGCAGGGGTGAATCTGAAGCTTTCTTT
NA	few	TRBJ2-7	TRBV7-2	CASSLMARDSRGYEQYF	TGTGCCAGCAGCTTAATGGCTCGTGATTCCCGAGGATACGAGCAGTACTTC
TRBD2	NA	TRBJ2-2	TRBV6-5	CASSFRGLASGELFF	TGTGCCAGCAGTTTCCGAGGACTAGCTAGCGGGGAGCTGTTTTTT
TRBD1	NA	TRBJ2-7	TRBV2	CASSRQGREQYF	TGTGCCAGCAGTCGACAGGGGCGGGAGCAGTACTTC
NA	NA	TRBJ1-1	TRBV6-6	CASSRPMNTEAFF	TGTGCCAGCAGTAGACCTATGAACACTGAAGCTTTCTTT
NA	once	TRBJ1-1	TRBV7-3	CASSRTGGFTEAFF	TGTGCCAGCAGCCGGACTGGGGGGTTCACTGAAGCTTTCTTT
TRBD1	NA	TRBJ2-5	TRBV7-8	CASSRDRVIETQYF	TGTGCCAGCAGCAGGGACAGGGTAATAGAGACCCAGTACTTC
NA	NA	TRBJ1-1	TRBV6-6	CASKTSMNTEAFF	TGTGCCAGCAAAACATCTATGAACACTGAAGCTTTCTTT
TRBD1	NA	TRBJ1-1	TRBV19	CASRGRDRSVTEAFF	TGTGCCAGTAGGGGCCGGGACAGGTCAGTCACTGAAGCTTTCTTT
TRBD1	NA	TRBJ2-2	TRBV5-4	CASSFGQGAAGELFF	TGTGCCAGCAGCTTCGGACAGGGGGCCGCCGGGGAGCTGTTTTTT
NA	NA	TRBJ2-7	TRBV18	CASSPMEGFYEQYF	TGTGCCAGCTCACCAATGGAGGGTTTCTACGAGCAGTACTTC
NA	NA	TRBJ2-1	TRBV10-3	CAGSSYNEQFF	TGTGCCGGGAGCTCCTACAATGAGCAGTTCTTC
TRBD1	once	TRBJ1-6	TRBV10-3	CAISESGQNSPLHF	TGTGCCATCAGTGAGTCGGGACAGAATTCACCCCTCCACTTT
NA	NA	TRBJ1-4	TRBV7-2	CASSLSVEKLFF	TGTGCCAGCAGCTTATCAGTAGAAAAACTGTTTTTT
TRBD2	NA	TRBJ2-5	TRBV10-3	CAISAPTSGQETQYF	TGTGCCATCAGTGCCCCGACTAGCGGACAAGAGACCCAGTACTTC
TRBD2	NA	TRBJ2-5	TRBV5-4	CASSRGTIEQETQYF	TGTGCCAGCAGTCGCGGGACTATAGAGCAAGAGACCCAGTACTTC
TRBD2	NA	TRBJ2-2	TRBV14	CASSPLAGGNTGELFF	TGTGCCAGCAGCCCACTAGCGGGGGGAAACACCGGGGAGCTGTTTTTT
NA	NA	TRBJ1-2	TRBV4-1	CASSRGRQTNYGYTF	TGCGCCAGCAGCCGCGGCAGGCAGACAAACTATGGCTACACCTTC
TRBD2	NA	TRBJ2-3	TRBV11-1	CASSQGRVASGADTQYF	TGTGCCAGCAGCCAAGGGAGAGTGGCTAGCGGCGCAGATACGCAGTATTTT
NA	few	TRBJ1-2	TRBV6-6	CASSPQGLYTF	TGTGCCAGCAGCCCCCAGGGTCTATACACCTTC
NA	NA	TRBJ1-1	TRBV7-2	CASSLTRDRTEAFF	TGTGCCAGCAGCTTAACCAGGGATCGGACTGAAGCTTTCTTT
NA	NA	TRBJ2-3	TRBV5-1	CASSPEGGSTDTQYF	TGCGCCAGCAGCCCCGAGGGCGGAAGCACAGATACGCAGTATTTT
TRBD2	few	TRBJ2-5	TRBV30	CAWSNLAGGSQETQYF	TGTGCCTGGAGCAATCTAGCGGGGGGGTCCCAGGAGACCCAGTACTTC
NA	NA	TRBJ1-5	TRBV15	CATSRVDRAQHF	TGTGCCACCAGCCGAGTGGACAGAGCCCAGCATTTT
NA	NA	TRBJ1-4	TRBV5-1	CASSLASTATNEKLFF	TGCGCCAGCAGCTTGGCCTCGACAGCAACTAATGAAAAACTGTTTTTT
TRBD1	NA	TRBJ1-2	TRBV6-4	CASSDFNRGGGYTF	TGTGCCAGCAGTGACTTTAACAGGGGAGGCGGCTACACCTTC
TRBD2	NA	TRBJ2-1	TRBV5-1	CASSDGLEISNEQFF	TGCGCCAGCAGCGATGGACTAGAAATTTCCAATGAGCAGTTCTTC
NA	once	TRBJ2-1	TRBV28	CASSSAPAGEQFF	TGTGCCAGCAGCTCTGCCCCGGCCGGGGAGCAGTTCTTC
NA	NA	TRBJ2-7	TRBV6-4	CASSHRVFGPYEQYF	TGTGCCAGCAGTCACAGGGTCTTTGGGCCCTACGAGCAGTACTTC
NA	NA	TRBJ1-3	TRBV9	CASSVTPDGGGNTIYF	TGTGCCAGCAGCGTAACCCCCGACGGCGGAGGGAACACCATATATTTT
NA	NA	TRBJ2-7	TRBV7-2	CASSSRAFLYEQYF	TGTGCCAGCAGCTCCAGGGCTTTCCTCTACGAGCAGTACTTC
NA	NA	TRBJ1-1	TRBV5-1	CASSRDSRWTEAFF	TGCGCCTCCTCAAGGGACTCCCGGTGGACTGAAGCTTTCTTT
NA	NA	TRBJ2-7	TRBV6-5	CASKPSGSHEQYF	TGTGCCAGCAAACCATCAGGGTCCCACGAGCAGTACTTC
TRBD2	NA	TRBJ2-5	TRBV6-1	CASSEASGVGETQYF	TGTGCCAGCAGTGAAGCCAGCGGGGTAGGGGAGACCCAGTACTTC
NA	NA	TRBJ2-3	TRBV9	CASSVRDTTRSGTDTQYF	TGTGCCAGCAGCGTAAGGGACACCACAAGATCGGGCACAGATACGCAGTATTTT
TRBD2	NA	TRBJ2-5	TRBV7-9	CASRPPGLATQGAQYF	TGTGCCAGCAGACCTCCGGGACTAGCAACCCAAGGGGCCCAGTACTTC
NA	NA	TRBJ2-7	TRBV7-2	CASSLVGVSEQYF	TGTGCCAGCAGCTTAGTTGGGGTCAGCGAGCAGTACTTC
NA	NA	TRBJ2-1	TRBV9	CASSVGPGLTDEQFF	TGTGCCAGCAGCGTAGGCCCAGGGTTGACGGATGAGCAGTTCTTC
NA	NA	TRBJ1-4	TRBV7-9	CASSQEGTIAITNEKLFF	TGTGCCAGCAGCCAAGAAGGAACAATCGCTATAACTAATGAAAAACTGTTTTTT
TRBD2	NA	TRBJ2-3	TRBV12-5	CASGLAGGFGDTQYF	TGTGCTAGTGGTTTAGCGGGAGGTTTTGGAGATACGCAGTATTTT
NA	NA	TRBJ1-4	TRBV19	CASSKGATNEKLFF	TGTGCCAGTAGTAAGGGCGCAACTAATGAAAAACTGTTTTTT
NA	NA	TRBJ1-1	TRBV19	CASSIQGRTDTEAFF	TGTGCCAGTAGTATCCAGGGCAGGACTGACACTGAAGCTTTCTTT